The source of this T cell receptor beta chain is a study of metastatic and nonmetastatic thyroid tumors (dated by TCRdb to the early 2020s). About the investigation overall: The researchers compared repertoires between peripheral blood samples and tumor or nodule tissue samples from patients with malignant or benign thyroid disease.

Receptor amplification or capture employed PCR. The instrument given in TCRdb is Illumina HiSeq 4000. High-throughput sequencing was used to profile the TCR beta-chain CDR3 region of each patient. The paper's processing steps were these. Drawing on CDR3 differences between clinicopathological groups, the researchers built a classifier meant to tell apart patients with distant-metastatic papillary thyroid cancer. The Shannon index was used to assess repertoire diversity, and the Morisita-Horn index was used to assess tumor-blood repertoire similarity. TCRdb trimmed public reads at Q25 via fastp, called clones via MiXCR and kept in-frame beta chains. TCRdb, rather than the study authors, made the V and J calls. Across this sample there are around 15,000 clones, with approximately 14% seen only once. The top ten hold roughly 17% of the sample. This clone was observed at least ten times. Which antigen it targets is not known. Base qualities were left out, and no much larger clone turns up one base away.

The investigation overall reported the following: In both blood and tumor samples, malignant tumors were reported to have significantly higher TCR beta diversity than benign nodules.

No patient had received any treatment before thyroid surgery. The study retrospectively analysed patient clinical samples collected from about 2012 to 2019 using T-cell receptor beta sequencing. From the cysteine up to the phenylalanine, the CDR3 has a length of 13 residues. The DNA shown is the 39-base CDR3, in frame from base 1. Relative to germline, V is missing 3 bases and J is missing 9 bases, with 2 bases of the junction outside any gene match. The germline V gene (reference sequence) supplies CDR1 SGHNT and CDR2 YYREEE. The sequencing input was blood. In this chain, TRBV5-4 is recombined with TRBJ1-4, with 10 bases matching TRBD1. This sequence originates from a female donor with papillary thyroid cancer or a benign thyroid nodule (not recorded which). Some clones in this sample may be carry-over from other donors' samples. At the DNA level, the sequence is TGTGCCAGCAGCTCCGACAGGGGGCAAAAACTGTTTTTT. Translated, this gives CASSSDRGQKLFF. With the portions outside the CDR3 filled from the reference TRBV5-4 and TRBJ1-4 genes, the complete variable region becomes ETGVTQSPTHLIKTRGQQVTLRCSSQSGHNTVSWYQQALGQGPQFIFQYYREEENGRGNFPPRFSGLQFPNYSSELNVNALELDDSALYLCASSSDRGQKLFFGSGTQLSVL.